The present entry profiles one T cell receptor (beta chain) with its context. Its antigen is unknown. The data originate from a study of molecular identifiers for immune sequencing clone quantification. Looking at the study overall: In replicates, the authors split RNA from around 20,000 or 100,000 naive CD8 cells five ways and sequenced four. General study points: Clonotypes surpassing 20 RNA copies contained over 97% of effector molecules, versus under 1% in naive cells.

Investigators produced naive CD8 libraries from around 20,000 to 1,000,000 sorted cells, drawing on 10%, 30% or 50% RNA. Previously described methods and listed TCR primers produced bulk TCR libraries. Each CDR3 protein is one row after TCRdb ran MiXCR on the PCR reads. The sample yields about half a million distinct CDR3 sequences, roughly 23% seen once. The TCR comes from a human donor in good health. Some libraries in this study had Jurkat cell RNA spiked in. Sample: naive CD8+ T cells from blood, with Jurkat cell RNA spiked in. Subset specified: FACS-sorted CD8+CD4-CCR7+CD45RA+ naive T cells.

CDR3 DNA sequence: TGTGCCAGCAGTTACCGTACGACGGCGAGTGGTGAAAAACTGTTTTTT. Translating it yields CASSYRTTASGEKLFF. The chain has TRBV13 and TRBJ1-4; D not certain. Between the trimmed V and J ends, which lost 6 bases and 7 bases, there was a span of 21 bases. The length of the CDR3 is 16 residues. Germline V gives CDR1 PRHDT, CDR2 FYEKMQ (reference sequence).